These T cell receptor beta chains were read from a single sample in a study of T cell repertoires in cytomegalovirus infection. TCRdb used MiXCR to reprocess the reads, holding one entry per CDR3 protein. The sample contains some 600,000 distinct CDR3 sequences, approximately 24% of which appear only once. Material: CD8+ T cells from PBMCs. These receptors were taken from a human donor in good health (CMV status not recorded). Some clones in this sample may be carry-over from other donors' samples. The CDR3 runs from the conserved cysteine through the conserved F or W. The D gene is left open where the match is weak. Only some rows state a clone size, as once, few, many or a class for expanded clones.

size: -; length: 14; J: TRBJ2-7; D: -; V: TRBV5-6; CDR3: CASSPLHGTYEQYF; DNA: TGTGCCAGCAGCCCGCTACACGGAACCTACGAGCAGTACTTC
size: -; length: 15; J: TRBJ2-1; D: TRBD1; V: TRBV5-1; CDR3: CASSFDRAPYNEQFF; DNA: TGCGCCAGCAGCTTCGACAGGGCCCCATACAATGAGCAGTTCTTC
size: many; length: 15; J: TRBJ2-1; D: -; V: TRBV7-9; CDR3: CASSLEDVQYNEQFF; DNA: TGTGCCAGCAGCTTAGAAGATGTCCAATACAATGAGCAGTTCTTC
size: few; length: 12; J: TRBJ1-6; D: -; V: TRBV14; CDR3: CASNSYNSPLHF; DNA: TGTGCCAGCAACTCCTATAATTCACCCCTCCACTTT
size: -; length: 16; J: TRBJ1-1; D: TRBD1; V: TRBV2; CDR3: CASRRPRDSVNTEAFF; DNA: TGTGCCAGCAGGAGGCCAAGGGACAGCGTGAACACTGAAGCTTTCTTT
size: many; length: 12; J: TRBJ1-2; D: TRBD1; V: TRBV7-6; CDR3: CASSSGGEGYTF; DNA: TGTGCCAGCAGCTCAGGGGGCGAGGGCTACACCTTC
size: few; length: 14; J: TRBJ2-3; D: -; V: TRBV28; CDR3: CASSLTADTDTQYF; DNA: TGTGCCAGCAGTTTAACCGCGGACACAGATACGCAGTATTTT
size: -; length: 12; J: TRBJ2-1; D: -; V: TRBV29-1; CDR3: CSVAHGYNEQFF; DNA: TGCAGCGTTGCACACGGCTACAATGAGCAGTTCTTC
size: few; length: 15; J: TRBJ1-1; D: -; V: TRBV10-3; CDR3: CAVSRAKALNTEAFF; DNA: TGTGCCGTTTCGAGGGCAAAGGCCTTGAACACTGAAGCTTTCTTT
size: -; length: 18; J: TRBJ2-2; D: -; V: TRBV4-1; CDR3: CASSQDPGGPSPTGELFF; DNA: TGCGCCAGCAGCCAAGATCCAGGGGGGCCGTCCCCGACCGGGGAGCTGTTTTTT
size: few; length: 15; J: TRBJ2-3; D: TRBD2; V: TRBV12-3/TRBV12-4; CDR3: CASRITGGAADTQYF; DNA: TGTGCCAGCAGAATTACGGGGGGGGCTGCAGATACGCAGTATTTT
size: few; length: 15; J: TRBJ2-5; D: -; V: TRBV2; CDR3: CASTLTRQTQETQYF; DNA: TGTGCCAGCACTCTGACCCGACAGACCCAAGAGACCCAGTACTTC
size: few; length: 15; J: TRBJ1-2; D: -; V: TRBV6-6; CDR3: CASSYARTANYGYTF; DNA: TGTGCCAGCAGTTACGCCCGGACAGCTAACTATGGCTACACCTTC
size: -; length: 13; J: TRBJ2-5; D: -; V: TRBV28; CDR3: CATLGQVLETQYF; DNA: TGTGCCACCTTAGGGCAGGTATTAGAGACCCAGTACTTC